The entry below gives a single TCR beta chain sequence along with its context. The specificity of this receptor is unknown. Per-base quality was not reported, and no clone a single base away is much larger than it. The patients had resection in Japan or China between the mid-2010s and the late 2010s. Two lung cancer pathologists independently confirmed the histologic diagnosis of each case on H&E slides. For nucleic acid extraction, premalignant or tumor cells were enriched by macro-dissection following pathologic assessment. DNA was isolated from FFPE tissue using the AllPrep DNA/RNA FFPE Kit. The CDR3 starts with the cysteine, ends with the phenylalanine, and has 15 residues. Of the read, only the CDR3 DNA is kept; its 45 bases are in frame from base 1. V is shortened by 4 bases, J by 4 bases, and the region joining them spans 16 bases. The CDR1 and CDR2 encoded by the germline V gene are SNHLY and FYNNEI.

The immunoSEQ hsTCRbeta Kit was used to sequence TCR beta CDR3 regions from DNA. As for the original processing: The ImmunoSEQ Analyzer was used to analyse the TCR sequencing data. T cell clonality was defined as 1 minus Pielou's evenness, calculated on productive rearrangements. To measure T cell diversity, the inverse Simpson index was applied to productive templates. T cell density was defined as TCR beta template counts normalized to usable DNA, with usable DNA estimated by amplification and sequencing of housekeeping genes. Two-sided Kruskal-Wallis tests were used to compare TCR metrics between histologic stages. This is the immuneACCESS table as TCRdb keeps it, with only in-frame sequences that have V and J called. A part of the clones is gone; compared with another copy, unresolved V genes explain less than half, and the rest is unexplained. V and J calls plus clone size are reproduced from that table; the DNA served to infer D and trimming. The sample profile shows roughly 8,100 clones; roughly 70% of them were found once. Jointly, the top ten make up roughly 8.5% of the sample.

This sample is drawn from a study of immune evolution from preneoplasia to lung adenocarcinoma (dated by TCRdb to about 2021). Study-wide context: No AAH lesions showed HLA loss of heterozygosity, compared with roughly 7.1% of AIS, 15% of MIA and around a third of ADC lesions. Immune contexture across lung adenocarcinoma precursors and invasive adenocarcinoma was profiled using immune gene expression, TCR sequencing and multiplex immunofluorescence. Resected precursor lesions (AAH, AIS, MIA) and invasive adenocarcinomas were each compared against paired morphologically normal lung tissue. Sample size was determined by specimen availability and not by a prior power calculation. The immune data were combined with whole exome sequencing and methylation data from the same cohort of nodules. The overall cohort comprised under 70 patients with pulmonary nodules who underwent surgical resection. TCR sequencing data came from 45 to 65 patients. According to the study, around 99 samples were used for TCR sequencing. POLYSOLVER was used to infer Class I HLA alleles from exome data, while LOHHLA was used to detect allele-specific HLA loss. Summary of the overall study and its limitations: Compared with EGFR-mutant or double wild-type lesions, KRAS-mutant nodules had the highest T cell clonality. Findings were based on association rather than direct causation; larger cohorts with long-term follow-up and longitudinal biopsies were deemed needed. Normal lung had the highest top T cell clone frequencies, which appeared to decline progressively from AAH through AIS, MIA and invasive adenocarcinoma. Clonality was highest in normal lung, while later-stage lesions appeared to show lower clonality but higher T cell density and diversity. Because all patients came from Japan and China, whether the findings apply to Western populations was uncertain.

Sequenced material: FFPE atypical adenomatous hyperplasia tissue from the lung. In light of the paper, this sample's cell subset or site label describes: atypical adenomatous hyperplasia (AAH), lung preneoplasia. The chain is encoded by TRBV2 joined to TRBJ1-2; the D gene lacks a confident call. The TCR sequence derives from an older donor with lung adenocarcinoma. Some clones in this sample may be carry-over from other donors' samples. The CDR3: CASSVLGGPPYGYTF. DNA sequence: TGTGCCAGCAGTGTCCTGGGAGGGCCCCCCTATGGCTACACCTTC.